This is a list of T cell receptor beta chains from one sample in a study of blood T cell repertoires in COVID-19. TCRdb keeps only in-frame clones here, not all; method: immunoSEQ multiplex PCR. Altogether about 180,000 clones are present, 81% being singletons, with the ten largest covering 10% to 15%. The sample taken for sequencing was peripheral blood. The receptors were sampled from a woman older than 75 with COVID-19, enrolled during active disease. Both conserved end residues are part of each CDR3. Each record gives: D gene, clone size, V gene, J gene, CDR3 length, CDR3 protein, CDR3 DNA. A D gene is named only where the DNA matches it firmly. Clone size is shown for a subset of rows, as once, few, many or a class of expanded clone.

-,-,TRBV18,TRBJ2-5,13,CASSPLTGETQYF,TGTGCCAGCTCACCATTAACCGGAGAGACCCAGTACTTC
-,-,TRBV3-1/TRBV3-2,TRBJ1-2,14,CASSQDPRDYGYTF,TGTGCCAGCAGCCAAGATCCCAGGGACTATGGCTACACCTTC
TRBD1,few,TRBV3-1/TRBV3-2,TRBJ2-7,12,CASSRTGNEQYF,TGTGCCAGCAGTCGGACAGGGAACGAGCAGTACTTC
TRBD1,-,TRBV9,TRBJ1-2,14,CASSGTGGYYGYTF,TGTGCCAGCAGCGGGACAGGGGGTTACTATGGCTACACCTTC
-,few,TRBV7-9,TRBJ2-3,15,CASSLVGSSTDTQYF,TGTGCCAGCAGCTTAGTCGGGTCTAGCACAGATACGCAGTATTTT
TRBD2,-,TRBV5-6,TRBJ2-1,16,CASSRLAGGLNSEQFF,TGTGCCAGCAGCCGACTAGCGGGGGGGCTTAATAGTGAGCAGTTCTTC
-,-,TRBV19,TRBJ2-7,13,CASSILGGYEQYF,TGTGCCAGTAGTATACTAGGGGGCTACGAGCAGTACTTC
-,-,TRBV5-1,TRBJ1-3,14,CASSLGSSGNTIYF,TGCGCCAGCAGCCTAGGGAGCTCTGGAAACACCATATATTTT
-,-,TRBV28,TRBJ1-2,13,CASSPTDNYGYTF,TGTGCCAGCAGCCCTACAGACAACTATGGCTACACCTTC
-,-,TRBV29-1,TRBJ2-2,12,CSVAGYTGELFF,TGCAGCGTCGCCGGGTACACCGGGGAGCTGTTTTTT
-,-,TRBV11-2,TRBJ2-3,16,CASSPSLGVNTDTQYF,TGTGCCAGCAGCCCTTCTCTAGGGGTGAACACAGATACGCAGTATTTT
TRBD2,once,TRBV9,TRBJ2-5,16,CASSAGLSGRQETQYF,TGTGCCAGCAGCGCAGGCCTTAGCGGGCGCCAAGAGACCCAGTACTTC
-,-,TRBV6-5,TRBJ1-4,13,CASSLATNEKLFF,TGTGCCAGCAGCCTTGCAACTAATGAAAAACTGTTTTTT
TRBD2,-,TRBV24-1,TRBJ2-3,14,CATSDPTSSDTQYF,TGTGCCACCAGTGATCCGACTAGCTCAGATACGCAGTATTTT
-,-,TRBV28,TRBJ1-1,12,CASSLSLSKAFF,TGTGCCAGCAGTTTATCGTTGAGTAAAGCTTTCTTT
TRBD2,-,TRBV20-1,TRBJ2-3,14,CSASVGAGGDTQYF,TGCAGTGCTAGTGTAGGGGCGGGGGGAGATACGCAGTATTTT
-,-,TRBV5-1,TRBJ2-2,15,CASSLARQHTGELFF,TGCGCCAGCAGCCTGGCTAGGCAGCACACCGGGGAGCTGTTTTTT
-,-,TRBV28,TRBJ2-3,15,CASSPTLGGPDTQYF,TGTGCCAGCAGTCCCACACTGGGAGGACCAGATACGCAGTATTTT
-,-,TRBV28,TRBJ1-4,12,CASLGASEKLFF,TGTGCCAGCCTTGGGGCTAGTGAAAAACTGTTTTTT
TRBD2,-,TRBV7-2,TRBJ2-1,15,CASSLAGLADYEQFF,TGTGCCAGCAGCTTAGCAGGACTAGCGGACTATGAGCAGTTCTTC
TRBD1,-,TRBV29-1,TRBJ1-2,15,CSVGTGGAKNYGYTF,TGCAGCGTTGGGACAGGGGGGGCAAAAAACTATGGCTACACCTTC
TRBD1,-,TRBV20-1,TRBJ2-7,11,CSARVPRGQRF,TGCAGTGCTAGAGTTCCGAGGGGACAGCGCTTC
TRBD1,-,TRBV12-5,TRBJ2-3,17,CASGRIRGQGATDTQYF,TGTGCTAGTGGCCGAATTCGAGGACAGGGGGCTACAGATACGCAGTATTTT
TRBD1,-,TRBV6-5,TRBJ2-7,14,CASSYGQGAYEQYF,TGTGCCAGCAGTTACGGACAGGGGGCGTACGAGCAGTACTTC
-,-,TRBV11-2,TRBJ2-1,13,CASSLGRRDEQFF,TGTGCCAGCAGCTTAGGTCGGAGGGATGAGCAGTTCTTC
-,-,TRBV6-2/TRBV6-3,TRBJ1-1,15,CASSYSPGTNTEAFF,TGTGCCAGCAGTTACTCCCCCGGGACAAACACTGAAGCTTTCTTT
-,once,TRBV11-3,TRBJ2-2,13,CASIDSPTGELFF,TGTGCCAGCATCGACAGTCCCACCGGGGAGCTGTTTTTT
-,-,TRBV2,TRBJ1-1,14,CASSSGVMNTEAFF,TGTGCCAGCAGTTCCGGGGTTATGAACACTGAAGCTTTCTTT
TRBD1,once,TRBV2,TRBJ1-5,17,CASSARTGVYSNQPQHF,TGTGCCAGCAGTGCGCGGACAGGGGTCTATAGCAATCAGCCCCAGCATTTT
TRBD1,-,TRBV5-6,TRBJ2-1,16,CASSRLGGATYNEQFF,TGTGCCAGCAGCCGATTAGGGGGCGCCACCTACAATGAGCAGTTCTTC
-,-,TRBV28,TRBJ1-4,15,CASSQGQDIGEKLFF,TGTGCCAGCAGCCAGGGGCAGGATATAGGCGAAAAACTGTTTTTT
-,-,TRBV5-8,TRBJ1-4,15,CASRRGTDNNEKLFF,TGTGCCAGCAGACGCGGGACGGATAACAATGAAAAACTGTTTTTT
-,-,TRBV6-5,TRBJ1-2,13,CASSLTDSRGNTF,TGTGCCAGCAGTCTAACTGACAGCCGCGGTAACACCTTC
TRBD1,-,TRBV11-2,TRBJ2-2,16,CASSLQGATLTGELFF,TGTGCCAGCAGCTTACAGGGGGCGACCCTCACCGGGGAGCTGTTTTTT
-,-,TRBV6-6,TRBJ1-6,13,CASSYGPGSPLHF,TGTGCCAGCAGTTACGGACCAGGGTCACCCCTCCACTTT
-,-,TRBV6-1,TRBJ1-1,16,CASSEALGRGDTEAFF,TGTGCCAGCAGTGAAGCGTTGGGTCGGGGTGACACTGAAGCTTTCTTT
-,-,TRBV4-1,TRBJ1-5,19,CASSQDLEGSRGHNQPQHF,TGCGCCAGCAGCCAAGATCTGGAGGGCTCGCGGGGGCACAATCAGCCCCAGCATTTT
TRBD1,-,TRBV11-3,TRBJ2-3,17,CASRTGTGRGRTDTQYF,TGTGCCAGCAGAACCGGGACAGGGCGAGGGAGGACAGATACGCAGTATTTT
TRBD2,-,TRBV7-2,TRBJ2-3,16,CASSSGLAGGPDTQYF,TGTGCCAGCAGCTCGGGACTAGCGGGAGGACCAGATACGCAGTATTTT
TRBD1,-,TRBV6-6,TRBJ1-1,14,CASSNRGRNTEAFF,TGTGCCAGCAGTAACAGGGGGAGGAACACTGAAGCTTTCTTT
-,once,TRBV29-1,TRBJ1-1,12,CSVAEDGPEAFF,TGCAGCGTTGCGGAGGACGGTCCTGAAGCTTTCTTT
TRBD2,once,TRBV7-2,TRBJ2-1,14,CASSSGLLYNEQFF,TGTGCCAGCAGCTCGGGACTACTTTACAATGAGCAGTTCTTC
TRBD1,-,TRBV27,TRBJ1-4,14,CASSMTGTNEKLFF,TGTGCCAGCAGTATGACAGGGACTAATGAAAAACTGTTTTTT
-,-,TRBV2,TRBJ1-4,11,CASSEREKLFF,TGTGCCAGCAGTGAGCGGGAAAAACTGTTTTTT
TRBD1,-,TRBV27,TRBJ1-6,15,CASSFRGQEYSPLHF,TGTGCCAGCAGTTTCCGGGGACAGGAGTATTCACCCCTCCACTTT
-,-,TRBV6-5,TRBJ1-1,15,CASSYSYSLNTEAFF,TGTGCCAGCAGTTACTCGTACTCCTTGAACACTGAAGCTTTCTTT
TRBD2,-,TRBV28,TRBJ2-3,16,CASSPGLAGFTDTQYF,TGTGCCAGCAGTCCAGGACTAGCGGGTTTCACAGATACGCAGTATTTT
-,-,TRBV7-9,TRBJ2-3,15,CASSLGQVSTDTQYF,TGTGCCAGCAGCTTAGGACAGGTTAGCACAGATACGCAGTATTTT
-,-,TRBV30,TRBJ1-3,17,CAWSPNLPGVPGNTIYF,TGTGCCTGGAGTCCCAACCTCCCGGGGGTCCCTGGAAACACCATATATTTT
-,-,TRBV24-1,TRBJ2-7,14,CATSDRQQTYEQYF,TGTGCCACCAGTGATCGACAGCAGACCTACGAGCAGTACTTC
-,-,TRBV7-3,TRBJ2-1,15,CASSLGTARGGEQFF,TGTGCCAGCAGCCTAGGGACAGCGCGGGGTGGTGAGCAGTTCTTC
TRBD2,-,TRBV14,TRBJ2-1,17,CASSQDLGLAGYNEQFF,TGTGCCAGCAGCCAAGATCTGGGACTAGCGGGCTACAATGAGCAGTTCTTC
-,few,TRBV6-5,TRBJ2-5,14,CASRREPAAETQYF,TGTGCCAGCCGCCGCGAGCCCGCGGCAGAGACCCAGTACTTC